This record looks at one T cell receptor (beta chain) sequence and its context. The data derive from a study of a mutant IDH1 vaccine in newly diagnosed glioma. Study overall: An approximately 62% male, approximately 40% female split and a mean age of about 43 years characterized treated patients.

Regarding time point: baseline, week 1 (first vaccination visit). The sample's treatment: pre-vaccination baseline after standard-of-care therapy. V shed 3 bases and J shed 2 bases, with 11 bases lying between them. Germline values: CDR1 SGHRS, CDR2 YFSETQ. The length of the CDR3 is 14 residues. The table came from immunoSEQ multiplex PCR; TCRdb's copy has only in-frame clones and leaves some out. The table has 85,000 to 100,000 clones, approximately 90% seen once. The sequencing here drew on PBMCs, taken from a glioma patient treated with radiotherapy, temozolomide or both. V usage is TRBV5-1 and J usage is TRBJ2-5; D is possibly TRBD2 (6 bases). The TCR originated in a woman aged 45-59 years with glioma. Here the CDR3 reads CASSSLASQETQYF. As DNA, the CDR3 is TGCGCCAGCAGCTCCCTAGCGTCGCAAGAGACCCAGTACTTC.